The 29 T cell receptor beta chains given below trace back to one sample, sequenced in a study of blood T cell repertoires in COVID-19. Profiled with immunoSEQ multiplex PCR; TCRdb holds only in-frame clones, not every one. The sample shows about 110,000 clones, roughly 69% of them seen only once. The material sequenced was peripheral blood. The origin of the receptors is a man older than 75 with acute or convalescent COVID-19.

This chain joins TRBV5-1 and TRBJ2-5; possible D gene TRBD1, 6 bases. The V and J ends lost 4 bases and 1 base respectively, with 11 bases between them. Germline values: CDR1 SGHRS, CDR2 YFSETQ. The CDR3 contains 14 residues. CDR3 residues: CASSKDRPQETQYF. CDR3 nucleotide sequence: TGCGCCAGCAGCAAGGACAGACCCCAAGAGACCCAGTACTTC.

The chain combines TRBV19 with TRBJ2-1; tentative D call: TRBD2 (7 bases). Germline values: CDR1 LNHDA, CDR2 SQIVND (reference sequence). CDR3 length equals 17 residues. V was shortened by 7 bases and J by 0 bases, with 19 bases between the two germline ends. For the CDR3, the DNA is TGTGCCAGTAATGGCGGGGGCCCCTTAAGCTCCTACAATGAGCAGTTCTTC. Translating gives CASNGGGPLSSYNEQFF.

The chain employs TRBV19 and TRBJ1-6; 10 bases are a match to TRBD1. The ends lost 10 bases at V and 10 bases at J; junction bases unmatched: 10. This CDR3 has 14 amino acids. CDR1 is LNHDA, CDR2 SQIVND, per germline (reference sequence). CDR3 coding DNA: TGTGCCACCCAAGAAGGGACAGGGGAGTCACCCCTCCACTTT. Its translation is CATQEGTGESPLHF.

The CDR3 coding sequence is TGTGCCAGCTCACATTCGACAGGGGAACTTGGGGAGCAGTACTTC. Translation: CASSHSTGELGEQYF. This chain joins TRBV18 and TRBJ2-7, with 8 bases aligning to TRBD1. J was trimmed by 7 bases and V by 4 bases; bases with no gene match: 12. Germline lookup yields CDR1 KGHSH and CDR2 LQKENI. CDR3 size: 15 residues.

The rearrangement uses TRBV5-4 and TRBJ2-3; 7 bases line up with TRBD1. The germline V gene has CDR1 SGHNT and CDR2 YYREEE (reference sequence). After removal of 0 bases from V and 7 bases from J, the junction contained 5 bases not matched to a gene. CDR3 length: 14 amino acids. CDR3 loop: CASSLVPGQYTQYF. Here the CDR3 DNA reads TGTGCCAGCAGCTTGGTCCCGGGACAGTATACGCAGTATTTT.

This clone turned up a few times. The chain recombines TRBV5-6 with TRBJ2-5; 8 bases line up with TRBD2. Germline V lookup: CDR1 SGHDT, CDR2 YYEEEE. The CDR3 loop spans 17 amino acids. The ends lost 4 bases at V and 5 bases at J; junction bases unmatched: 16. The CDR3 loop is CASSPLKSGSYLETQYF. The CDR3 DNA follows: TGTGCCAGCAGCCCGTTAAAGAGCGGGAGTTATTTGGAGACCCAGTACTTC.

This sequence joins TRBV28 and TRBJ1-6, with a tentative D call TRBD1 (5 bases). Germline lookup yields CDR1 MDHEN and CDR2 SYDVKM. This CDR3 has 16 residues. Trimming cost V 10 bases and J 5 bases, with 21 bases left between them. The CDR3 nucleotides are TGTGCCATTCGCCCATTGGGGGGTGAGGATAATTCACCCCTCCACTTT. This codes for CAIRPLGGEDNSPLHF. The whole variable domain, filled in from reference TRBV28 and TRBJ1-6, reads DVKVTQSSRYLVKRTGEKVFLECVQDMDHENMFWYRQDPGLGLRLIYFSYDVKMKEKGDIPEGYSVSREKKERFSLILESASTNQTSMYLCAIRPLGGEDNSPLHFGNGTRLTVT.

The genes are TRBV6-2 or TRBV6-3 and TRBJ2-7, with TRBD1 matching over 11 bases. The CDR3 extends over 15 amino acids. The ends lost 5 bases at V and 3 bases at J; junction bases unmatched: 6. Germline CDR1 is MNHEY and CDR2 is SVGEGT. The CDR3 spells CASSDRTGGGYEQYF. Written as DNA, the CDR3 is TGTGCCAGCAGTGACCGGACAGGGGGCGGCTACGAGCAGTACTTC.

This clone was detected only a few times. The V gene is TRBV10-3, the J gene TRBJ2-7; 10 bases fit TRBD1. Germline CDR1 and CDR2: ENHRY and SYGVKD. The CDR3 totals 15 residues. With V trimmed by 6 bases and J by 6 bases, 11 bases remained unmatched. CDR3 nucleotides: TGTGCCATCAGCAGACAGGGGGCGGCGGAGGGCGAGCAGTACTTC. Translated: CAISRQGAAEGEQYF.

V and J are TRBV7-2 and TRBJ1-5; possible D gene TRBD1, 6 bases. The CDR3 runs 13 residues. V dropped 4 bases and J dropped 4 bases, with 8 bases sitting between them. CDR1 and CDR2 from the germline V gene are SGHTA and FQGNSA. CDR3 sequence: CASSSQGNQPQHF. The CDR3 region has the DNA TGTGCCAGCAGCTCACAGGGAAATCAGCCCCAGCATTTT.

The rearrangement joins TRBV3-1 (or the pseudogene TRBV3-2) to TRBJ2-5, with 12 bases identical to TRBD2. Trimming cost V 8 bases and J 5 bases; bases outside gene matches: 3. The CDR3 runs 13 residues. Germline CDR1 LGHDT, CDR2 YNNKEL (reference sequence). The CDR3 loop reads CASVGLAGETQYF. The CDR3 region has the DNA TGTGCCAGCGTTGGACTAGCGGGGGAGACCCAGTACTTC.

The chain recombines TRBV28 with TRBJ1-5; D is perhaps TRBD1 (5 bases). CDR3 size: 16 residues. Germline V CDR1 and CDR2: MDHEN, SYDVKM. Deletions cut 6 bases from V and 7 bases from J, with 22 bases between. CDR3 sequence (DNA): TGTGCCAGCAGCCCCAAAGCGGGGGGACTGAGGCAGCCCCAGCATTTT. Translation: CASSPKAGGLRQPQHF.

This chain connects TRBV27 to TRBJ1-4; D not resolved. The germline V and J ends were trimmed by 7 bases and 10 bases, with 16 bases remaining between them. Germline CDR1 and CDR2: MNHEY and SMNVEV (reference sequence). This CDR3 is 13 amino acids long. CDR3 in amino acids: CASTTITGGKLFF. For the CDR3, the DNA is TGTGCCAGCACTACCATCACCGGCGGAAAACTGTTTTTT.

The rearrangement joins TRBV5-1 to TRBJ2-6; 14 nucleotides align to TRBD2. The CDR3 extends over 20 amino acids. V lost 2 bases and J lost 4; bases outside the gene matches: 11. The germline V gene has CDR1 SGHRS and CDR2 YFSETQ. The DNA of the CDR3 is TGCGCCAGCAGCTTTGCAGAGCCGGGACTAGCGGGAGACGGGGCCAACGTCCTGACTTTC. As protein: CASSFAEPGLAGDGANVLTF.

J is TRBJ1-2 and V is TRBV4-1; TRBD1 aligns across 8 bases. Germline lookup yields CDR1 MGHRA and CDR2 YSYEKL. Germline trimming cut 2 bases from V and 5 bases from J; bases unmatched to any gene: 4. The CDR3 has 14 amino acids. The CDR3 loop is CASSQTGGWYGYTF. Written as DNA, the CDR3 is TGCGCCAGCAGCCAAACAGGGGGATGGTATGGCTACACCTTC.

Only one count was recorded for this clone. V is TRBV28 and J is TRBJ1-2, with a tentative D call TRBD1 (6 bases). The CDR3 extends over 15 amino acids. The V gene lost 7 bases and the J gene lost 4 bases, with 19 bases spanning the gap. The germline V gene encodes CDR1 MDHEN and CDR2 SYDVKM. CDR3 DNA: TGTGCCAGCACACGGCATAGGACAGTTCCCTATGGCTACACCTTC. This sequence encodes CASTRHRTVPYGYTF.

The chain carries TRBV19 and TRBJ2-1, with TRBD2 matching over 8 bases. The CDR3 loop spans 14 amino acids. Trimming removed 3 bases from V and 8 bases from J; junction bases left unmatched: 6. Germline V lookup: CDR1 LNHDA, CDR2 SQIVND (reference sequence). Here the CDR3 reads CASSIPGGTYEQFF. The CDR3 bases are TGTGCCAGTAGTATCCCGGGAGGGACTTATGAGCAGTTCTTC.

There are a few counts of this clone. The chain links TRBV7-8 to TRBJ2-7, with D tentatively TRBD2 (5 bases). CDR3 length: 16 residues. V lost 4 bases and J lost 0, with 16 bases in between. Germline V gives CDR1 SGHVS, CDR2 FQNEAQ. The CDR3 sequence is CASSSARTTSSYEQYF. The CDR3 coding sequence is TGTGCCAGCAGCTCAGCACGGACCACTAGCTCCTACGAGCAGTACTTC.

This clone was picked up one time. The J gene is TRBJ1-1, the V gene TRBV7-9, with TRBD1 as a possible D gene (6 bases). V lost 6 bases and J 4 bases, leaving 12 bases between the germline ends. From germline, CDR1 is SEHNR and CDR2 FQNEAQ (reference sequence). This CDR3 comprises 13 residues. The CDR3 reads CASSLLGGTEAFF. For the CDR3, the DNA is TGTGCCAGCAGTCTCTTAGGGGGCACTGAAGCTTTCTTT.

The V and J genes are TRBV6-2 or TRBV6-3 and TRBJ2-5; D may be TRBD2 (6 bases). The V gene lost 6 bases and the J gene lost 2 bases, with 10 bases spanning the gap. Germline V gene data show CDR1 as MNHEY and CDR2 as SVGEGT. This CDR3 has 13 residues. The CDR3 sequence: CASSETRQETQYF. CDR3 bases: TGTGCCAGCAGCGAGACTAGGCAAGAGACCCAGTACTTC.

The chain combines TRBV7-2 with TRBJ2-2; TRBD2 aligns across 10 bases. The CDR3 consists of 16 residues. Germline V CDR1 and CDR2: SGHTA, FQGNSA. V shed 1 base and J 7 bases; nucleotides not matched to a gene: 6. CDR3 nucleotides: TGTGCCAGCAGCTTAGGCCTAGCGGGAGCTAGCGGGGAGCTGTTTTTT. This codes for CASSLGLAGASGELFF.

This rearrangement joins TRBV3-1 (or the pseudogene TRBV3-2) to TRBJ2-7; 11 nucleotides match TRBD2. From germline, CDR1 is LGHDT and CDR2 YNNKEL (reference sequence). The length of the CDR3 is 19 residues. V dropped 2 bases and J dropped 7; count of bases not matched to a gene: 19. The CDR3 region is CASSQYGTSGTSTTGEQYF. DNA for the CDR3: TGTGCCAGCAGCCAATACGGGACTAGCGGTACCTCAACTACGGGTGAGCAGTACTTC.

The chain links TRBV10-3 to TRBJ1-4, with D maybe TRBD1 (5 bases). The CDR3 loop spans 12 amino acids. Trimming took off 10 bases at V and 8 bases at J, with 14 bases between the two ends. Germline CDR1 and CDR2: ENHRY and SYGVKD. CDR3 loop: CASGTRQEKLFF. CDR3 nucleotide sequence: TGTGCCAGCGGGACTAGACAGGAAAAACTGTTTTTT.

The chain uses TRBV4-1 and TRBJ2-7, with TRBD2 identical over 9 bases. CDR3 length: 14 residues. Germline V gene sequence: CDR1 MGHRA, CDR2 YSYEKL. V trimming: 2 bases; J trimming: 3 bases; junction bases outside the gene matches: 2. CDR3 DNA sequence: TGCGCCAGCAGCCAACAACTAGCGGGCTACGAGCAGTACTTC. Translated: CASSQQLAGYEQYF.

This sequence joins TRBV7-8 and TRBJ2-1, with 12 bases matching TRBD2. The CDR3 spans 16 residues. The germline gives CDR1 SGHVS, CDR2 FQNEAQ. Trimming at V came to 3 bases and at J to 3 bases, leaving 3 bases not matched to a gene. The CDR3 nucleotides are TGTGCCAGCAGCTTTGGACTAGCGGGAAACTACAATGAGCAGTTCTTC. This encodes CASSFGLAGNYNEQFF. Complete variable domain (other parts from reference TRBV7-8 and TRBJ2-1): GAGVSQSPRYKVAKRGQDVALRCDPISGHVSLFWYQQALGQGPEFLTYFQNEAQLDKSGLPSDRFFAERPEGSVSTLKIQRTQQEDSAVYLCASSFGLAGNYNEQFFGPGTRLTVL.

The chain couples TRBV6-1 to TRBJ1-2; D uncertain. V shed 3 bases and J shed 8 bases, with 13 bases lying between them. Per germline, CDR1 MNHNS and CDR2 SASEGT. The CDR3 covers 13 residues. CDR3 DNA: TGTGCCAGCAGTGATCGGCGGCCTGGAGGCTACACCTTC. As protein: CASSDRRPGGYTF.

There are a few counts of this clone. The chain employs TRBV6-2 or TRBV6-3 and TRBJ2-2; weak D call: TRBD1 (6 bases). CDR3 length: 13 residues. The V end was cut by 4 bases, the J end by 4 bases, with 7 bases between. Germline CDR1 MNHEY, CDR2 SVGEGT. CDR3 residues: CASSLGGTGELFF. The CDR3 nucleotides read TGTGCCAGCAGTTTAGGGGGCACCGGGGAGCTGTTTTTT.

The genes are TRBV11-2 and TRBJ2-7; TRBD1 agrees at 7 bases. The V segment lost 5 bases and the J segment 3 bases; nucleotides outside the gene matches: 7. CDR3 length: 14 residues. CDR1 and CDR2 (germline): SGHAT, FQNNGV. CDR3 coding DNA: TGTGCCAGCAGCAGAGAGACAGGGCTCTACGAGCAGTACTTC. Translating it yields CASSRETGLYEQYF.

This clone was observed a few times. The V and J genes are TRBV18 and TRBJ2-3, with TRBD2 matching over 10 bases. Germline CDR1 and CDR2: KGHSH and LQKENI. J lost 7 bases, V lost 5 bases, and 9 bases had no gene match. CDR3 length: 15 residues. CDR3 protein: CASSKTGTSVHTQYF. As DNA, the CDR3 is TGTGCCAGCTCAAAGACCGGGACTAGCGTGCATACGCAGTATTTT. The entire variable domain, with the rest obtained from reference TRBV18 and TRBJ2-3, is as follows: NAGVMQNPRHLVRRRGQEARLRCSPMKGHSHVYWYRQLPEEGLKFMVYLQKENIIDESGMPKERFSAEFPKEGPSILRIQQVVRGDSAAYFCASSKTGTSVHTQYFGPGTRLTVL.